This TCR beta chain appears in the sequencing data of a study of blood T cell repertoires in COVID-19. Looking at the study overall: Material from acute and convalescent COVID-19 was sourced from the United States, Italy and Spain. T cells, B-cell-depleted T cells, or PBMCs provided the cDNA or gDNA that served as material.

The table lists this clone with a few counts. Under the authors' procedure: Estimates of nucleated cell counts were drawn from the amplification of reference gene primers. Profiled with immunoSEQ multiplex PCR; TCRdb holds only in-frame clones, not every one. V, J and clone size derive from that table, while D and trimming were established from the DNA sequence. The top ten hold roughly 9% of the sample, which has around 150,000 clones, more than 60% seen once. Germline CDR1 is GTSNPN and CDR2 is SVGIG (reference sequence). The CDR3 contains 13 residues. Trimming took off 0 bases at V and 0 bases at J, with 5 bases between the two ends.

The chain uses TRBV30 and TRBJ1-1; D remains unclear. The sequencing sample was made of peripheral blood. The receptor was isolated from a woman between 50 and 59 years old with active or convalescent COVID-19. CDR3 residues: CAWSVSVNTEAFF. The CDR3 nucleotides read TGTGCCTGGAGTGTCAGCGTGAACACTGAAGCTTTCTTT.